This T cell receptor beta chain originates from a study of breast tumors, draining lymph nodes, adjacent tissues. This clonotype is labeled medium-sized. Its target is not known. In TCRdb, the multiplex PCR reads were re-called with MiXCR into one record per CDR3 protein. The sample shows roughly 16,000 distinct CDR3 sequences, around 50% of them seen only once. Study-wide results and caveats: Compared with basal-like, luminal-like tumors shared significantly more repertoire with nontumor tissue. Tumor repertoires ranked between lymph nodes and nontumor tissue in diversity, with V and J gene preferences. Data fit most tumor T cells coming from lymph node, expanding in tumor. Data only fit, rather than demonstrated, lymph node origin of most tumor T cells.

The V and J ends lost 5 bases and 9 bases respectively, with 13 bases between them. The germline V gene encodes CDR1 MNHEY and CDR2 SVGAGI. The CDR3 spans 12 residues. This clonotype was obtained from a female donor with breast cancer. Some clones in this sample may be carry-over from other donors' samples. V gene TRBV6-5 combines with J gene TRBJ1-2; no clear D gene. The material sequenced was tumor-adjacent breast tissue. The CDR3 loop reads CASSRSPGSYTF. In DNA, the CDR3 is TGTGCCAGCAGTCGGTCTCCGGGGAGCTACACCTTC.